The 22 T cell receptor beta chains in this list originate from one sample, sequenced in a study of PD-1 blockade in classical Hodgkin lymphoma. Time point denoted: cycle 4 day 1 (C4D1), after 6 weeks of nivolumab. All patients relapsed after autologous stem cell transplantation, and brentuximab vedotin exposure varied. Only in-frame clones appear in the TCRdb table, and some are missing; sequencing was by immunoSEQ multiplex PCR. The repertoire has 90,000 to 100,000 clones, roughly 78% of them found once; the top ten carry 9.4%. Sequenced material: peripheral blood mononuclear cells (PBMCs), taken before the fourth cycle of nivolumab. These receptors originate from a human donor with classical Hodgkin lymphoma.

This chain joins TRBV7-9 and TRBJ1-5, with 7 bases lining up with TRBD1. The trim removed 4 bases at V and 6 bases at J, leaving 6 bases unmatched. From germline, CDR1 is SEHNR and CDR2 FQNEAQ (reference sequence). The CDR3 extends over 14 amino acids. This chain's CDR3 is CASSSSGGGQPQHF. The CDR3 nucleotides read TGTGCCAGCAGCTCCTCAGGGGGGGGTCAGCCCCAGCATTTT.

The chain joins TRBV7-2 to TRBJ2-7; a possible D gene is TRBD1 (5 bases). The germline V and J ends were trimmed by 4 bases and 3 bases, with 7 bases remaining between them. From germline, CDR1 is SGHTA and CDR2 FQGNSA. The CDR3 has 12 amino acids. CDR3 protein: CASSSGIYEQYF. The CDR3 DNA is TGTGCCAGCAGCTCAGGGATCTACGAGCAGTACTTC.

The chain combines TRBV28 with TRBJ1-4, with 7 positions matching TRBD1. This CDR3 region has 14 residues. J lost 0 bases, V lost 5 bases, and 0 bases had no gene match. Germline V gene sequence: CDR1 MDHEN, CDR2 SYDVKM. In DNA, the CDR3 is TGTGCCAGCAGTGGGACAGCAACTAATGAAAAACTGTTTTTT. Its translation is CASSGTATNEKLFF.

V is TRBV19 and J is TRBJ2-2; 14 bases line up with TRBD2. The CDR3 loop spans 16 amino acids. Trimming took 8 bases from V and 1 from J; bases not matched to a gene: 3. CDR1 LNHDA and CDR2 SQIVND come from the germline V gene (reference sequence). CDR3 DNA sequence: TGTGCCAGTGGACTAGCGGGGGGCCTGAACACCGGGGAGCTGTTTTTT. Protein sequence: CASGLAGGLNTGELFF.

The rearrangement links TRBV6-5 to TRBJ2-7, with 9 bases lining up with TRBD1. This CDR3 contains 15 residues. The V segment lost 5 bases and the J segment 5 bases; nucleotides outside the gene matches: 10. Germline V CDR1 and CDR2: MNHEY, SVGAGI. In nucleotides, the CDR3 is TGTGCCAGCAGTAGACCTCCGGGACAGGGCGACGAGCAGTACTTC. Translation gives CASSRPPGQGDEQYF.

This rearrangement joins TRBV5-4 to TRBJ2-4; 13 bases are shared with TRBD2. V lost 3 bases, J lost 10 bases, and 4 bases stayed unmatched. This CDR3 region has 14 residues. The germline gives CDR1 SGHNT, CDR2 YYREEE (reference sequence). In DNA, the CDR3 is TGTGCCAGCAGCTCCGGACTAGCGGGGGCTATTCAGTACTTC. The encoded protein is CASSSGLAGAIQYF. Complete variable domain (other parts from reference TRBV5-4 and TRBJ2-4): ETGVTQSPTHLIKTRGQQVTLRCSSQSGHNTVSWYQQALGQGPQFIFQYYREEENGRGNFPPRFSGLQFPNYSSELNVNALELDDSALYLCASSSGLAGAIQYFGAGTRLSVL.

This chain joins TRBV2 and TRBJ1-1, with 7 bases matching TRBD1. V was clipped by 9 bases and J by 1 base; unmatched bases: 8. The CDR3 has 14 amino acids. In germline, CDR1 is SNHLY, CDR2 FYNNEI. CDR3 sequence: CASLTGHGNTEAFF. The CDR3 DNA reads as TGTGCCAGTTTGACAGGGCACGGGAACACTGAAGCTTTCTTT.

This CDR3 is CASSSRLNEQFF. CDR3 DNA sequence: TGTGCCAGCAGCTCCAGGCTGAATGAGCAGTTCTTC. The genes are TRBV11-3 and TRBJ2-1; D is unclear. V lost 4 bases and J 7 bases, leaving 8 bases between the germline ends. The CDR3 runs to 12 residues. CDR1 and CDR2 from the germline V gene are SGHNT and YENEEA.

V usage is TRBV27 and J usage is TRBJ1-1; 7 bases fit TRBD1. CDR1 and CDR2 (germline): MNHEY, SMNVEV (reference sequence). The trim removed 8 bases at V and 4 bases at J, leaving 10 bases unmatched. The CDR3 is 14 amino acids. CDR3 in amino acids: CASGSDRVATEAFF. The CDR3 DNA follows: TGTGCCAGCGGAAGCGACAGGGTTGCCACTGAAGCTTTCTTT.

The CDR3 nucleotides read TGTGCCAGCAGTTACGTTGGGGAGAACACTGAAGCTTTCTTT. It specifies CASSYVGENTEAFF. The V call is TRBV6-5, the J call TRBJ1-1; D remains unclear. Germline CDR1 MNHEY, CDR2 SVGAGI. This CDR3 comprises 14 residues. Trimming removed 2 bases at V and 1 base at J, with 8 bases between.

This rearrangement joins TRBV10-3 to TRBJ2-7; D is uncertain. The germline V and J ends were trimmed by 0 bases and 1 base, with 7 bases remaining between them. This CDR3 contains 14 residues. Germline CDR1 and CDR2: ENHRY and SYGVKD. The CDR3 is CAISESTRSYEQYF. CDR3 DNA: TGTGCCATCAGTGAGTCGACAAGATCCTACGAGCAGTACTTC.

This chain uses TRBV5-1 with TRBJ2-7; 7 nucleotides agree with TRBD1. V lost 2 bases and J lost 3; bases outside the gene matches: 8. The CDR3 is 15 amino acids. Germline V lookup: CDR1 SGHRS, CDR2 YFSETQ. The CDR3 sequence: CASSLEGGVNYEQYF. The CDR3 DNA reads as TGCGCCAGCAGCTTAGAAGGGGGCGTTAACTACGAGCAGTACTTC.

This clone showed up just a few times. The J gene is TRBJ1-5, the V gene TRBV6-6; D gene ambiguous. The V end was cut by 5 bases, the J end by 0 bases, with 11 bases between. Germline V CDR1 and CDR2: MNHNY, SVGAGI (reference sequence). This CDR3 contains 15 residues. The CDR3 loop is CASSPHFYSNQPQHF. CDR3 coding DNA: TGTGCCAGCAGTCCACACTTTTATAGCAATCAGCCCCAGCATTTT.

The chain employs TRBV9 and TRBJ2-5; TRBD2 might be the D (5 bases). The CDR3 runs 15 residues. Germline CDR1 is SGDLS and CDR2 is YYNGEE. V was trimmed by 0 bases and J by 1 base, leaving 10 bases between them. The CDR3 spells CASSVGGWAQETQYF. The CDR3, as DNA: TGTGCCAGCAGCGTAGGAGGGTGGGCCCAAGAGACCCAGTACTTC.

V gene TRBV19 combines with J gene TRBJ2-2; no clear D. Germline assignment: CDR1 LNHDA and CDR2 SQIVND (reference sequence). The V end was cut by 8 bases, the J end by 6 bases, with 13 bases between. The CDR3 totals 13 residues. In nucleotides, the CDR3 is TGTGCCAGTGGAGCCAGTGGGGCCGGGGAGCTGTTTTTT. It yields the protein CASGASGAGELFF.

The chain joins TRBV6-1 to TRBJ2-7, with 9 bases that match TRBD1. This CDR3 region has 14 residues. V lost 4 bases to trimming and J lost 6 bases; unmatched junction nucleotides: 7. In germline, CDR1 is MNHNS, CDR2 SASEGT. The CDR3 region is CASSGWTGVVEQYF. The CDR3 coding sequence is TGTGCCAGCAGTGGATGGACAGGGGTAGTCGAGCAGTACTTC.

The chain is built from TRBV15 and TRBJ1-5; 7 positions agree with TRBD1. Germline CDR1 reads LNHNV; CDR2 reads YYDKDF (reference sequence). With V trimmed by 5 bases and J by 2 bases, 6 bases remained unmatched. The CDR3 consists of 15 residues. For the CDR3, the DNA is TGTGCCACCAGCGGTCGGGACAGCCGCAATCAGCCCCAGCATTTT. It encodes CATSGRDSRNQPQHF.

The J gene is TRBJ1-5, the V gene TRBV10-3; D is ambiguous. Germline lookup yields CDR1 ENHRY and CDR2 SYGVKD. The length of the CDR3 is 15 residues. V was clipped by 2 bases and J by 2 bases, with 10 bases between them. This CDR3 is CAISEEAGGNQPQHF. DNA of the CDR3: TGTGCCATCAGTGAGGAGGCCGGGGGCAATCAGCCCCAGCATTTT.

In this sample, this clone turned up a few times. The J gene is TRBJ2-2, the V gene TRBV13, with 12 bases identical to TRBD2. CDR1 and CDR2 from the germline V gene are PRHDT and FYEKMQ (reference sequence). J lost 5 bases, V lost 3 bases, and 7 bases had no gene match. CDR3 size: 17 residues. CDR3 DNA sequence: TGTGCCAGCAGCTTGCCCCCACTAGCGGGAGGTACCGGGGAGCTGTTTTTT. Translating gives CASSLPPLAGGTGELFF.

J is TRBJ2-6 and V is TRBV10-3, with D possibly called TRBD1 or TRBD2 (6 bases each). Germline CDR1 and CDR2: ENHRY and SYGVKD. Between the trimmed V and J ends, which lost 2 bases and 2 bases, there was a span of 7 bases. The CDR3 extends over 15 amino acids. The CDR3 sequence: CAISERGPGANVLTF. The CDR3 DNA reads as TGTGCCATCAGTGAGCGGGGGCCTGGGGCCAACGTCCTGACTTTC.

The chain carries TRBV27 and TRBJ2-3; D is possibly TRBD1 (5 bases). Germline CDR1 MNHEY, CDR2 SMNVEV (reference sequence). This CDR3 has 15 residues. Trimming left V 5 bases short and J 4 bases short, with 16 bases between. This CDR3 is CASSLDSPTADTQYF. CDR3 DNA sequence: TGTGCCAGCAGTCTCGACAGTCCCACGGCAGATACGCAGTATTTT.

The chain uses TRBV4-3 and TRBJ2-7; D not resolved. V was shortened by 0 bases and J by 2 bases, with 5 bases between the two germline ends. The CDR3 runs to 13 residues. Germline-derived CDR1 and CDR2 are LGHNA and YSLEER. DNA for the CDR3: TGCGCCAGCAGCCAAGAATGGGCCTACGAGCAGTACTTC. Protein product: CASSQEWAYEQYF.